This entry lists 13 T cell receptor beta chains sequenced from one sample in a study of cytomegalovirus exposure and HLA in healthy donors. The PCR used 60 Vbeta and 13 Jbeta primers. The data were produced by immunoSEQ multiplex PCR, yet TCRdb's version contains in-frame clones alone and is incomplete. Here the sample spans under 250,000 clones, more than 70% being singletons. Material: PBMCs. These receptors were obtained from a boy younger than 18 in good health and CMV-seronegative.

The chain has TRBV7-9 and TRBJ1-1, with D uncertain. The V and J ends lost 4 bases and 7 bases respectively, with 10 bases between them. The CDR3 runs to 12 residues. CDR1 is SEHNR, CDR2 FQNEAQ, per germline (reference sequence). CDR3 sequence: CASSSRLCEAFF. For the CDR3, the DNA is TGTGCCAGCAGCTCGCGTCTATGTGAAGCTTTCTTT.

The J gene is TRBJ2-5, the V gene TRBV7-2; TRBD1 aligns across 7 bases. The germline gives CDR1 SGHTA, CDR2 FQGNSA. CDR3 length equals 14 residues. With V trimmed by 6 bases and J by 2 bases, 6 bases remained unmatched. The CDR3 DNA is TGTGCCAGCAGTTCGAGGGGGCGGCAAGAGACCCAGTACTTC. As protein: CASSSRGRQETQYF.

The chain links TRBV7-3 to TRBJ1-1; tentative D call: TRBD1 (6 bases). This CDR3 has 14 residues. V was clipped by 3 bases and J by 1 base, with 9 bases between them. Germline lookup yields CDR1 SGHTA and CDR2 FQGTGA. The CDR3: CASSFGRGNTEAFF. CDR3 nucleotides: TGTGCCAGCAGCTTTGGCAGGGGGAACACTGAAGCTTTCTTT.

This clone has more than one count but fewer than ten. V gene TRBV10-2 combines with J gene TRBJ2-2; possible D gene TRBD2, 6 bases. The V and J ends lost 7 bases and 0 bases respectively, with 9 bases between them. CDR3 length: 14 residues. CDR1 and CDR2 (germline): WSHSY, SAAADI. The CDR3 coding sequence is TGCGCCAGCAATCCGGGGGCGAACACCGGGGAGCTGTTTTTT. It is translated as CASNPGANTGELFF.

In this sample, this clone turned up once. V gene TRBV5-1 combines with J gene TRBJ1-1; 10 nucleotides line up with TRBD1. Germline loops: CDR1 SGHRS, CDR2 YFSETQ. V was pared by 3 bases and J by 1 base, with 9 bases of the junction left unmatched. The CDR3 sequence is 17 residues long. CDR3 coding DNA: TGCGCCAGCAGCTCGGATTACAGACAGGGGGCGAACACTGAAGCTTTCTTT. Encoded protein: CASSSDYRQGANTEAFF.

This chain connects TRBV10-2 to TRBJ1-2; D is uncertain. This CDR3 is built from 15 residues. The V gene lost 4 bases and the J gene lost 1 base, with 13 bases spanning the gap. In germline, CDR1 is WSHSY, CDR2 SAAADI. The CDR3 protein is CASSGAGLLNYGYTF. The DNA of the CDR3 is TGCGCCAGCAGTGGGGCCGGTCTCCTTAACTATGGCTACACCTTC.

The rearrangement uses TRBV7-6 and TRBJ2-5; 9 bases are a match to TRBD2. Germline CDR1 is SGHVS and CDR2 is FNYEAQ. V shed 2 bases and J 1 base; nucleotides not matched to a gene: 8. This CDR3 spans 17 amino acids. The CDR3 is CASSLMAGSGGQETQYF. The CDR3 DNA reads TGTGCCAGCAGCTTAATGGCGGGTAGCGGGGGCCAAGAGACCCAGTACTTC.

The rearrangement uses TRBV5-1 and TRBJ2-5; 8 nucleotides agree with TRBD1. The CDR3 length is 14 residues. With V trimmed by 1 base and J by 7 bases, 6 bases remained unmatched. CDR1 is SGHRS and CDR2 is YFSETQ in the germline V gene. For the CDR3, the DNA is TGCGCCAGCAGCTTGTGGGGACAGGAGGGGACCCAGTACTTC. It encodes CASSLWGQEGTQYF. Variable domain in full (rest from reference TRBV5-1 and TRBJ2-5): KAGVTQTPRYLIKTRGQQVTLSCSPISGHRSVSWYQQTPGQGLQFLFEYFSETQRNKGNFPGRFSGRQFSNSRSEMNVSTLELGDSALYLCASSLWGQEGTQYFGPGTRLLVL.

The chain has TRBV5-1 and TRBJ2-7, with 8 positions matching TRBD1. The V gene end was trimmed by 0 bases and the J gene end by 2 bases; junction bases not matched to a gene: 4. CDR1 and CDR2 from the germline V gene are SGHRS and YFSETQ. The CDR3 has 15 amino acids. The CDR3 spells CASSLGGQDAYEQYF. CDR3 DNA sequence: TGCGCCAGCAGCTTGGGGGGACAGGATGCCTACGAGCAGTACTTC.

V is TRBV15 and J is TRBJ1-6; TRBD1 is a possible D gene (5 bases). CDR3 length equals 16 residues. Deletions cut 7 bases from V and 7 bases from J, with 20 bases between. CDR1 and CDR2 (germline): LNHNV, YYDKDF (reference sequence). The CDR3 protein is CATKYETGGRNSPLHF. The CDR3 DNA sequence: TGTGCCACCAAATATGAAACGGGGGGTAGGAATTCACCCCTCCACTTT.

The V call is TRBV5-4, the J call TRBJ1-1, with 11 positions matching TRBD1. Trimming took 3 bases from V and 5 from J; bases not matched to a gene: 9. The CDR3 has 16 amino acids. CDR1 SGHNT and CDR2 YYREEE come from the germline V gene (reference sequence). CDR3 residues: CASSSAPGQGVTEAFF. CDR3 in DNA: TGTGCCAGCAGCTCGGCTCCGGGACAGGGGGTGACTGAAGCTTTCTTT.

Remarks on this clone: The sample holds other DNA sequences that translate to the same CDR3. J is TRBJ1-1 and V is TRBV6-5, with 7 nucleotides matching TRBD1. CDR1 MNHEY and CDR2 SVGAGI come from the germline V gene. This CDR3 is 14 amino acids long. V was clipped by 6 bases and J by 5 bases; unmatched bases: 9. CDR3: CASRPTTGVTEAFF. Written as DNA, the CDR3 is TGTGCCAGCAGACCGACCACAGGGGTAACTGAAGCTTTCTTT.

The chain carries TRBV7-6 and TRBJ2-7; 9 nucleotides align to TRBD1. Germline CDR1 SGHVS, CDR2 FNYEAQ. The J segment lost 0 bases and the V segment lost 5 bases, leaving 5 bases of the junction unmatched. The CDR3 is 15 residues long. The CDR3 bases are TGTGCCAGCAGCCGGGACAGGGAAAGCTCCTACGAGCAGTACTTC. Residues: CASSRDRESSYEQYF.